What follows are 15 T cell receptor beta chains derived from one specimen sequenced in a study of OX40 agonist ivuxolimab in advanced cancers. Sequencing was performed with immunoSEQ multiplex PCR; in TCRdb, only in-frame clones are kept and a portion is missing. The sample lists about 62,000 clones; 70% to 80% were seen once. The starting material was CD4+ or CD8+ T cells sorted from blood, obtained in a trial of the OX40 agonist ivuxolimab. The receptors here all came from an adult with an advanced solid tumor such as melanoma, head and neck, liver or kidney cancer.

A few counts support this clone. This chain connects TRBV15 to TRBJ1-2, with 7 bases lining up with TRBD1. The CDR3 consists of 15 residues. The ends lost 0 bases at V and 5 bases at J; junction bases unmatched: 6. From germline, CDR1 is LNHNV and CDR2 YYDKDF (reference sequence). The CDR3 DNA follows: TGTGCCACCAGCAGAGACCAAGGGACAGTTTATGGCTACACCTTC. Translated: CATSRDQGTVYGYTF.

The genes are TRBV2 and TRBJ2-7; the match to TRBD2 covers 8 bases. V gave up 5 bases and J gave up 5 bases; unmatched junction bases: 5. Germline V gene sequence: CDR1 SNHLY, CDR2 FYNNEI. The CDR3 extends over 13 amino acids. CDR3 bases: TGTGCCAGCAGTTACGGGAGGGACGACGAGCAGTACTTC. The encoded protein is CASSYGRDDEQYF.

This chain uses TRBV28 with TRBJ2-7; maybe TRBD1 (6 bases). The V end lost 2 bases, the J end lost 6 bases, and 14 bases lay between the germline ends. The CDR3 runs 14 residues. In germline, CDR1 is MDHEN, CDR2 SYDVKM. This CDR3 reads CASSLPIQQGEQYF. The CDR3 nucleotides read TGTGCCAGCAGTTTACCCATTCAACAGGGCGAGCAGTACTTC.

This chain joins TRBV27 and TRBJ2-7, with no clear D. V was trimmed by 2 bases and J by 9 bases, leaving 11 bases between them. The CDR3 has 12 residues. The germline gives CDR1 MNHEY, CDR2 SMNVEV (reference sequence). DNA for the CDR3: TGTGCCAGCAGTTTACTGGGCGGCCGGCAGTACTTC. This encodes CASSLLGGRQYF.

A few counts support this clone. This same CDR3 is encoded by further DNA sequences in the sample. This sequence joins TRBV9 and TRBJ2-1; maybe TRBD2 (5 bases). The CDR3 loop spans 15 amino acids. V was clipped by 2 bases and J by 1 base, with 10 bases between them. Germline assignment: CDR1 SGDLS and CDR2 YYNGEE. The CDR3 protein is CASSVERWSYNEQFF. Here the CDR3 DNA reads TGTGCCAGCAGCGTCGAGCGGTGGTCCTACAATGAGCAGTTCTTC. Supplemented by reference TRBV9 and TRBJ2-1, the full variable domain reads DSGVTQTPKHLITATGQRVTLRCSPRSGDLSVYWYQQSLDQGLQFLIQYYNGEERAKGNILERFSAQQFPDLHSELNLSSLELGDSALYFCASSVERWSYNEQFFGPGTRLTVL.

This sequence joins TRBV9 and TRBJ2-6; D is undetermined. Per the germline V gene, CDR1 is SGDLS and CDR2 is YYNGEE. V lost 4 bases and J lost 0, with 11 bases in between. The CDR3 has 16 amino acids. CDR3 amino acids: CASSTTPGSGANVLTF. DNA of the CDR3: TGTGCCAGCAGCACCACGCCAGGCTCTGGGGCCAACGTCCTGACTTTC.

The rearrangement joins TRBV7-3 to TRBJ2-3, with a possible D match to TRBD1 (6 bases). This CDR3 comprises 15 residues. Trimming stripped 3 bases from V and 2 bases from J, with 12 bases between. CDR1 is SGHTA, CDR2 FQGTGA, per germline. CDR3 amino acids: CASSLTGDLTDTQYF. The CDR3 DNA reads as TGTGCCAGCAGCTTGACAGGAGACCTCACAGATACGCAGTATTTT.

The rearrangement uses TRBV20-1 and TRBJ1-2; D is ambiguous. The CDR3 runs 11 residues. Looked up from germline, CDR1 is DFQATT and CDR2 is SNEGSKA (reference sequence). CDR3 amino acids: CSDGSAYGYTF. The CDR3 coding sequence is TGCAGCGACGGCAGCGCCTATGGCTACACCTTC.

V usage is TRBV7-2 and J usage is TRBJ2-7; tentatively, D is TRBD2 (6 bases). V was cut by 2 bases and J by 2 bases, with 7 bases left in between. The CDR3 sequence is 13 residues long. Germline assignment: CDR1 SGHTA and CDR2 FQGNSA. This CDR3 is CASSLPGAYEQYF. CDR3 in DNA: TGTGCCAGCAGCTTACCGGGGGCCTACGAGCAGTACTTC.

The CDR3 loop reads CASSLGSLYEQYF. CDR3 coding DNA: TGTGCCAGCAGCTTAGGTTCACTTTACGAGCAGTACTTC. This chain uses TRBV11-2 with TRBJ2-7, with D unresolved. In germline, CDR1 is SGHAT, CDR2 FQNNGV. CDR3 length: 13 residues. V shed 1 base and J shed 4 bases, with 8 bases lying between them.

The CDR3 loop is CASSTRETQYF. In DNA, the CDR3 is TGTGCCAGCAGTACTAGGGAGACCCAGTACTTC. The V and J genes are TRBV6-5 and TRBJ2-5; a possible D gene is TRBD2 (5 bases). The germline V and J ends were trimmed by 5 bases and 5 bases, with 6 bases remaining between them. The CDR3 totals 11 residues. Germline V gives CDR1 MNHEY, CDR2 SVGAGI.

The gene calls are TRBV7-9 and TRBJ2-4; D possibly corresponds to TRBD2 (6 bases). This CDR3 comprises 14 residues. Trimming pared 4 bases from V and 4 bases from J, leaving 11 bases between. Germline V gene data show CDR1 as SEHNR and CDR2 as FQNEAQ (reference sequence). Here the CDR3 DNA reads TGTGCCAGCAGCTCTGAGGAGGGGAAAAACATTCAGTACTTC. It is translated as CASSSEEGKNIQYF. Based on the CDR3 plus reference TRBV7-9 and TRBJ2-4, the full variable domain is DTGVSQNPRHKITKRGQNVTFRCDPISEHNRLYWYRQTLGQGPEFLTYFQNEAQLEKSRLLSDRFSAERPKGSFSTLEIQRTEQGDSAMYLCASSSEEGKNIQYFGAGTRLSVL.

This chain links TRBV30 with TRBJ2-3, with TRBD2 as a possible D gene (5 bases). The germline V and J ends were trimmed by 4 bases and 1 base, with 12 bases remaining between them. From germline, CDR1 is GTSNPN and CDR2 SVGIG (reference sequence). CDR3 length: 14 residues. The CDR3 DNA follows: TGTGCCTGGACCCCCCCGGAGGGCACAGATACGCAGTATTTT. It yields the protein CAWTPPEGTDTQYF.

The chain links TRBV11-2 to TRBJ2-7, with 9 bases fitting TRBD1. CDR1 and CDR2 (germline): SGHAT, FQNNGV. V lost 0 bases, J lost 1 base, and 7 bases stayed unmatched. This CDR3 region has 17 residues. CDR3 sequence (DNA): TGTGCCAGCAGCTTAGACCAAGCCGGGACAGGGTCCTACGAGCAGTACTTC. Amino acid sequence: CASSLDQAGTGSYEQYF.

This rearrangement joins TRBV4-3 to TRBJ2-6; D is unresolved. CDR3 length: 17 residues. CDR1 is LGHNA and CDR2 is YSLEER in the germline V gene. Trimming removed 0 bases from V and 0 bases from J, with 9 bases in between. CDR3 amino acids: CASSQDHGNSGANVLTF. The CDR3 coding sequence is TGCGCCAGCAGCCAAGACCACGGCAACTCTGGGGCCAACGTCCTGACTTTC.